A selection of T cell receptor beta chains follows, all from one sample in a study of control samples from healthy donors and cancer patients. Libraries were prepared by immunoSEQ multiplex PCR; TCRdb keeps only in-frame clonotypes and omits some of them. The sample has about 170,000 clones, approximately 94% seen once. The sequenced sample consisted of blood. All receptors derive from a woman aged 18 to 35 in good health. Each CDR3 is given with its conserved first and last residue. D genes are given only for firm matches. Clone size is not always given. Where it is, it says once, few, many or a class for expanded clones.

clone size: .; V gene: TRBV7-2; J gene: TRBJ2-7; D gene: .; CDR3 protein: CASSKQGKTSYEQYF; CDR3 DNA: TGTGCCAGCAGTAAGCAGGGAAAAACTTCCTACGAGCAGTACTTC
clone size: .; V gene: TRBV18; J gene: TRBJ2-4; D gene: .; CDR3 protein: CASSPGDNIQYF; CDR3 DNA: TGTGCCAGCTCACCAGGGGACAACATTCAGTACTTC
clone size: once; V gene: TRBV6-5; J gene: TRBJ2-3; D gene: .; CDR3 protein: CASSYSLLQTQYF; CDR3 DNA: TGTGCCAGCAGTTACTCGTTACTCCAGACGCAGTATTTT
clone size: .; V gene: TRBV12-3/TRBV12-4; J gene: TRBJ1-5; D gene: .; CDR3 protein: CASRAPGQPQHF; CDR3 DNA: TGTGCCAGCCGGGCACCCGGGCAGCCCCAGCATTTT
clone size: .; V gene: TRBV11-2; J gene: TRBJ2-1; D gene: TRBD2; CDR3 protein: CASSKRSRGVSYNEQFF; CDR3 DNA: TGTGCCAGCAGCAAAAGATCCCGGGGGGTATCGTACAATGAGCAGTTCTTC
clone size: .; V gene: TRBV19; J gene: TRBJ1-5; D gene: TRBD1; CDR3 protein: CASYPGGNQPQHF; CDR3 DNA: TGTGCCAGCTACCCAGGGGGAAATCAGCCCCAGCATTTT
clone size: .; V gene: TRBV5-1; J gene: TRBJ2-5; D gene: TRBD2; CDR3 protein: CASSGTSGGEETQYF; CDR3 DNA: TGCGCCAGCAGTGGGACTAGCGGGGGGGAAGAGACCCAGTACTTC
clone size: .; V gene: TRBV29-1; J gene: TRBJ1-1; D gene: .; CDR3 protein: CSVARPDMNTEAFF; CDR3 DNA: TGCAGCGTTGCGAGACCAGACATGAACACTGAAGCTTTCTTT
clone size: .; V gene: TRBV7-9; J gene: TRBJ1-5; D gene: .; CDR3 protein: CASSFNGNQPQHF; CDR3 DNA: TGTGCCAGCAGCTTTAACGGGAATCAGCCCCAGCATTTT
clone size: .; V gene: TRBV29-1; J gene: TRBJ1-1; D gene: .; CDR3 protein: CSVGPNTEAFF; CDR3 DNA: TGCAGCGTTGGACCGAACACTGAAGCTTTCTTT
clone size: .; V gene: TRBV7-2; J gene: TRBJ1-3; D gene: .; CDR3 protein: CASSLNWVSGNTIYF; CDR3 DNA: TGTGCCAGCAGCTTAAATTGGGTCTCTGGAAACACCATATATTTT
clone size: .; V gene: TRBV3-1/TRBV3-2; J gene: TRBJ2-3; D gene: .; CDR3 protein: CASSQGTERKDTQYF; CDR3 DNA: TGTGCCAGCAGCCAAGGGACAGAACGCAAGGATACGCAGTATTTT
clone size: .; V gene: TRBV11-2; J gene: TRBJ2-7; D gene: .; CDR3 protein: CASIKDYSPPFEQYF; CDR3 DNA: TGTGCCAGCATCAAAGACTACTCACCCCCATTCGAGCAGTACTTC
clone size: .; V gene: TRBV5-5; J gene: TRBJ2-7; D gene: TRBD1; CDR3 protein: CASSWTGVNEQYF; CDR3 DNA: TGTGCCAGCAGCTGGACAGGGGTGAACGAGCAGTACTTC
clone size: .; V gene: TRBV20-1; J gene: TRBJ2-5; D gene: .; CDR3 protein: CSASDPGANQETQYF; CDR3 DNA: TGCAGTGCTAGTGACCCCGGAGCTAATCAAGAGACCCAGTACTTC
clone size: .; V gene: TRBV24-1; J gene: TRBJ1-1; D gene: TRBD1; CDR3 protein: CATSDSDRGTEAFF; CDR3 DNA: TGTGCCACCAGTGATTCCGACAGGGGCACTGAAGCTTTCTTT
clone size: .; V gene: TRBV11-2; J gene: TRBJ2-1; D gene: TRBD1; CDR3 protein: CASRQTGGHEQFF; CDR3 DNA: TGTGCCAGCAGACAAACAGGGGGCCATGAGCAGTTCTTC
clone size: once; V gene: TRBV19; J gene: TRBJ1-2; D gene: TRBD1; CDR3 protein: CAATGVEPYGYTF; CDR3 DNA: TGTGCCGCCACAGGGGTCGAGCCCTATGGCTACACCTTC
clone size: .; V gene: TRBV7-9; J gene: TRBJ2-5; D gene: .; CDR3 protein: CASSLFAETQYF; CDR3 DNA: TGTGCCAGCAGCTTATTTGCAGAGACCCAGTACTTC
clone size: .; V gene: TRBV10-3; J gene: TRBJ2-3; D gene: .; CDR3 protein: CAIGGTSTPTDTQYF; CDR3 DNA: TGTGCCATCGGAGGGACCTCTACCCCCACAGATACGCAGTATTTT
clone size: .; V gene: TRBV2; J gene: TRBJ2-1; D gene: TRBD2; CDR3 protein: CASREREGLNEQFF; CDR3 DNA: TGTGCCAGTCGTGAGCGGGAGGGCCTTAATGAGCAGTTCTTC
clone size: .; V gene: TRBV4-1; J gene: TRBJ1-5; D gene: .; CDR3 protein: CASSQPLQGVHQPQHF; CDR3 DNA: TGCGCCAGCAGCCAACCTTTACAGGGTGTCCATCAGCCCCAGCATTTT
clone size: .; V gene: TRBV18; J gene: TRBJ1-1; D gene: .; CDR3 protein: CASSPLQGAPVQNTEAFF; CDR3 DNA: TGTGCCAGCTCACCACTTCAGGGAGCGCCGGTCCAGAACACTGAAGCTTTCTTT
clone size: .; V gene: TRBV6-5; J gene: TRBJ1-3; D gene: .; CDR3 protein: CASTSTGPSGNTIYF; CDR3 DNA: TGTGCCAGCACCTCAACGGGGCCCTCTGGAAACACCATATATTTT
clone size: .; V gene: TRBV28; J gene: TRBJ2-2; D gene: .; CDR3 protein: CASSLPGANTGELFF; CDR3 DNA: TGTGCCAGCAGTTTACCGGGGGCCAACACCGGGGAGCTGTTTTTT
clone size: .; V gene: TRBV7-2; J gene: TRBJ1-3; D gene: .; CDR3 protein: CASSLARDSGNTIYF; CDR3 DNA: TGTGCCAGCAGCTTAGCTCGGGATTCTGGAAACACCATATATTTT
clone size: .; V gene: TRBV3-1/TRBV3-2; J gene: TRBJ1-3; D gene: .; CDR3 protein: CANSQVYRRSGNTIYF; CDR3 DNA: TGTGCCAACAGCCAAGTATACAGGCGCTCTGGAAACACCATATATTTT
clone size: .; V gene: TRBV9; J gene: TRBJ2-6; D gene: TRBD1; CDR3 protein: CASSAWTGTGANVLTF; CDR3 DNA: TGTGCCAGCAGCGCATGGACAGGGACTGGGGCCAACGTCCTGACTTTC
clone size: .; V gene: TRBV11-3; J gene: TRBJ2-1; D gene: .; CDR3 protein: CASSPLGLPYNEQFF; CDR3 DNA: TGTGCCAGCAGCCCCCTCGGGCTACCTTACAATGAGCAGTTCTTC
clone size: .; V gene: TRBV5-1; J gene: TRBJ1-2; D gene: .; CDR3 protein: CASSANKGNYGYTF; CDR3 DNA: TGCGCCAGCAGCGCCAACAAGGGGAACTATGGCTACACCTTC
clone size: .; V gene: TRBV5-4; J gene: TRBJ2-1; D gene: TRBD2; CDR3 protein: CASSWEGTDEQFF; CDR3 DNA: TGTGCCAGCAGCTGGGAGGGGACCGATGAGCAGTTCTTC
clone size: .; V gene: TRBV7-8; J gene: TRBJ1-1; D gene: .; CDR3 protein: CASSLVSGPPLNTEAFF; CDR3 DNA: TGTGCCAGCAGCTTAGTGTCAGGGCCTCCCCTTAACACTGAAGCTTTCTTT
clone size: .; V gene: TRBV11-3; J gene: TRBJ2-1; D gene: .; CDR3 protein: CASSPHANEQFF; CDR3 DNA: TGTGCCAGCAGCCCTCACGCGAATGAGCAGTTCTTC
clone size: .; V gene: TRBV9; J gene: TRBJ2-1; D gene: TRBD2; CDR3 protein: CASSVASSGGYNEQFF; CDR3 DNA: TGTGCCAGCAGCGTAGCTTCTAGCGGGGGCTACAATGAGCAGTTCTTC
clone size: once; V gene: TRBV6-5; J gene: TRBJ2-1; D gene: TRBD2; CDR3 protein: CASSLAGEGLNEQFF; CDR3 DNA: TGTGCCAGCAGTTTGGCGGGGGAAGGGCTAAATGAGCAGTTCTTC
clone size: .; V gene: TRBV28; J gene: TRBJ2-3; D gene: .; CDR3 protein: CASNPQNTDTQYF; CDR3 DNA: TGTGCCAGCAATCCTCAAAACACAGATACGCAGTATTTT
clone size: .; V gene: TRBV7-2; J gene: TRBJ2-7; D gene: TRBD1; CDR3 protein: CASSSFNRGYEQYF; CDR3 DNA: TGTGCCAGCAGCTCCTTTAACAGGGGCTACGAGCAGTACTTC
clone size: .; V gene: TRBV4-1; J gene: TRBJ2-1; D gene: .; CDR3 protein: CASSPDRDTASSYNEQFF; CDR3 DNA: TGCGCCAGCAGCCCCGACCGGGACACGGCAAGCTCCTACAATGAGCAGTTCTTC
clone size: .; V gene: TRBV4-3; J gene: TRBJ1-2; D gene: .; CDR3 protein: CASSQVPDILGGYTF; CDR3 DNA: TGCGCCAGCAGCCAAGTCCCAGACATCTTGGGCGGCTACACCTTC
clone size: .; V gene: TRBV5-1; J gene: TRBJ1-1; D gene: .; CDR3 protein: CASSLASVNTEAFF; CDR3 DNA: TGCGCCAGCAGCTTGGCGTCAGTGAACACTGAAGCTTTCTTT
clone size: .; V gene: TRBV6-7; J gene: TRBJ2-7; D gene: .; CDR3 protein: CASSSRDREEGYEQYF; CDR3 DNA: TGTGCCAGCAGTTCGCGCGACAGGGAGGAAGGTTACGAGCAGTACTTC
clone size: .; V gene: TRBV5-4; J gene: TRBJ1-1; D gene: .; CDR3 protein: CASSLTGEGSTEAFF; CDR3 DNA: TGTGCCAGCAGCCTAACCGGAGAGGGTAGCACTGAAGCTTTCTTT
clone size: few; V gene: TRBV2; J gene: TRBJ2-7; D gene: .; CDR3 protein: CASSFLYEQYF; CDR3 DNA: TGTGCCAGCAGCTTCCTTTACGAGCAGTACTTC
clone size: .; V gene: TRBV27; J gene: TRBJ2-1; D gene: TRBD2; CDR3 protein: CASSLAGGNEQFF; CDR3 DNA: TGTGCCAGCAGTTTAGCGGGAGGGAATGAGCAGTTCTTC
clone size: once; V gene: TRBV18; J gene: TRBJ1-1; D gene: .; CDR3 protein: CASSREGWNTEAFF; CDR3 DNA: TGTGCCAGCTCCCGAGAGGGATGGAACACTGAAGCTTTCTTT
clone size: once; V gene: TRBV19; J gene: TRBJ2-7; D gene: .; CDR3 protein: CASSRGEYEQYF; CDR3 DNA: TGTGCCAGTAGTCGAGGGGAGTACGAGCAGTACTTC
clone size: .; V gene: TRBV24-1; J gene: TRBJ2-5; D gene: .; CDR3 protein: CATSDLGEGVGETQYF; CDR3 DNA: TGTGCCACCAGTGATTTGGGAGAAGGGGTGGGCGAGACCCAGTACTTC
clone size: .; V gene: TRBV6-2/TRBV6-3; J gene: TRBJ2-3; D gene: TRBD2; CDR3 protein: CASSATSGMIDTQYF; CDR3 DNA: TGTGCCAGCAGTGCCACTAGCGGGATGATAGATACGCAGTATTTT
clone size: .; V gene: TRBV9; J gene: TRBJ2-1; D gene: TRBD2; CDR3 protein: CASTFGGLGSNEQFF; CDR3 DNA: TGTGCCAGCACCTTCGGGGGACTAGGATCCAATGAGCAGTTCTTC
clone size: .; V gene: TRBV7-2; J gene: TRBJ2-1; D gene: .; CDR3 protein: CASSSQGYNEQFF; CDR3 DNA: TGTGCCAGCAGCTCCCAGGGATACAATGAGCAGTTCTTC
clone size: once; V gene: TRBV25-1; J gene: TRBJ1-2; D gene: TRBD1; CDR3 protein: CASSERDRPYGYTF; CDR3 DNA: TGTGCCAGCAGTGAGCGGGACAGGCCCTATGGCTACACCTTC
clone size: .; V gene: TRBV9; J gene: TRBJ2-1; D gene: .; CDR3 protein: CASSVAGSPADEQFF; CDR3 DNA: TGTGCCAGCAGCGTAGCAGGCAGCCCAGCCGATGAGCAGTTCTTC
clone size: once; V gene: TRBV13; J gene: TRBJ2-2; D gene: .; CDR3 protein: CASSYHTGELFF; CDR3 DNA: TGTGCCAGCAGCTACCACACCGGGGAGCTGTTTTTT
clone size: .; V gene: TRBV28; J gene: TRBJ2-7; D gene: TRBD1; CDR3 protein: CASRPDRAWYEQYF; CDR3 DNA: TGTGCCAGCAGACCCGACAGGGCTTGGTACGAGCAGTACTTC
clone size: .; V gene: TRBV3-1/TRBV3-2; J gene: TRBJ1-2; D gene: .; CDR3 protein: CASSQGGGYTF; CDR3 DNA: TGTGCCAGCAGCCAAGGAGGGGGCTACACCTTC
clone size: .; V gene: TRBV7-3; J gene: TRBJ1-1; D gene: .; CDR3 protein: CASSFGGGFEAFF; CDR3 DNA: TGTGCCAGCAGCTTTGGTGGCGGATTTGAAGCTTTCTTT
clone size: .; V gene: TRBV2; J gene: TRBJ2-7; D gene: .; CDR3 protein: CASRMTVLSYEQYF; CDR3 DNA: TGTGCCAGCAGAATGACAGTCCTGTCCTACGAGCAGTACTTC
clone size: .; V gene: TRBV2; J gene: TRBJ2-7; D gene: .; CDR3 protein: CASREVRATRYF; CDR3 DNA: TGTGCCAGCAGAGAAGTGAGGGCCACACGGTACTTC
clone size: .; V gene: TRBV7-9; J gene: TRBJ2-2; D gene: .; CDR3 protein: CASSSRGTGELFF; CDR3 DNA: TGTGCCAGCAGCTCCAGGGGTACCGGGGAGCTGTTTTTT
clone size: .; V gene: TRBV7-9; J gene: TRBJ1-2; D gene: .; CDR3 protein: CASSLQTGEGGYTF; CDR3 DNA: TGTGCCAGCAGCTTACAGACCGGAGAAGGTGGCTACACCTTC